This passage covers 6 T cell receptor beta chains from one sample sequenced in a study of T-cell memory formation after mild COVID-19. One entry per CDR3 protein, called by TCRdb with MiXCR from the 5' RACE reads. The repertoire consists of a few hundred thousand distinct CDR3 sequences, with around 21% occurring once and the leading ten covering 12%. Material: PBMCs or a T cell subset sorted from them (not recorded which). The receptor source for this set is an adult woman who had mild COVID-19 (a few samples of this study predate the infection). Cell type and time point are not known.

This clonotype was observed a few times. The CDR3, as DNA: TGTGCCAGCTCATCGGGGGTGTTGGAGACCCAGTACTTC. Its protein product is CASSSGVLETQYF. This sequence joins TRBV18 and TRBJ2-5; TRBD2 is a possible D gene (6 bases). Between the trimmed V and J ends, which lost 5 bases and 5 bases, there was a span of 12 bases. The CDR3 loop spans 13 amino acids. Germline CDR1 and CDR2: KGHSH and LQKENI.

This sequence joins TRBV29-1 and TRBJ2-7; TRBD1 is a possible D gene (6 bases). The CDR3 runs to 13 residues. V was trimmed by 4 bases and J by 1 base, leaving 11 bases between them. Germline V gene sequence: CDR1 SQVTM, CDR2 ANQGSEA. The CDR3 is CSVVYQGSYEQYF. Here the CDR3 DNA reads TGCAGCGTTGTGTACCAGGGGTCCTACGAGCAGTACTTC.

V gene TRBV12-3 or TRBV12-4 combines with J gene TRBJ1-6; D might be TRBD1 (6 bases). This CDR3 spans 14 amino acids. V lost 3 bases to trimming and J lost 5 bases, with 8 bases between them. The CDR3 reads CASSFGQNNSPLHF. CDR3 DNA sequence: TGTGCCAGCAGTTTTGGACAGAATAATTCACCCCTCCACTTT.

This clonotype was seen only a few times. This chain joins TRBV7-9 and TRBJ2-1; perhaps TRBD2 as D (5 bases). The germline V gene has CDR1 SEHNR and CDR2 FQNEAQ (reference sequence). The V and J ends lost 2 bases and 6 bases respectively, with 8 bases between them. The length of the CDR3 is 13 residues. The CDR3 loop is CASSLRGSNEQFF. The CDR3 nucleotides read TGTGCCAGCAGCTTACGGGGTAGCAATGAGCAGTTCTTC.

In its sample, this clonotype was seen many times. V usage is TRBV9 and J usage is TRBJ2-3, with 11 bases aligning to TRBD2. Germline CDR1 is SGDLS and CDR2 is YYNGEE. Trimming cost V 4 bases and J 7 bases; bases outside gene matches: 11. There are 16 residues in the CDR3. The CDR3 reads CASSPRVSGGANTQYF. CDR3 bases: TGTGCCAGCAGCCCCCGGGTTAGCGGGGGGGCGAATACGCAGTATTTT.

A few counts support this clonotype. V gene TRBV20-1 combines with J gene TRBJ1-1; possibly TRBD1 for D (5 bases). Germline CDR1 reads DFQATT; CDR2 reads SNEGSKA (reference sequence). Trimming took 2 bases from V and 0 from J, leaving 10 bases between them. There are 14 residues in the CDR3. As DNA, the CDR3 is TGCAGTGCTAGAAGGGCAGGGCTGAACACTGAAGCTTTCTTT. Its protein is CSARRAGLNTEAFF.